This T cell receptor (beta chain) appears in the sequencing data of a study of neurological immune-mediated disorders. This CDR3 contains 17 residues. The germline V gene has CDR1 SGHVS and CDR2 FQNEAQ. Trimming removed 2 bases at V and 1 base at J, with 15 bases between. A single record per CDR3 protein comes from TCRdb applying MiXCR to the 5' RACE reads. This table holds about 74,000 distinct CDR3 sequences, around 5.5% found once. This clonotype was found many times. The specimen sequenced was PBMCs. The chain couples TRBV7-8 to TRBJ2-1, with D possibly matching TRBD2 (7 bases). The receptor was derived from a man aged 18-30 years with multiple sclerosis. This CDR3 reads CASSLLGAGVSYNEQFF. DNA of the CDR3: TGTGCCAGCAGCTTATTGGGGGCGGGAGTATCCTACAATGAGCAGTTCTTC.